This paragraph reports one TCR beta chain. The antigen is not known. These data belong to a study of blood T cells in healthy people across ages. Each sample yielded at least 5 micrograms of PBMC total RNA. With a J-beta primer mix and a sample-barcoded 5' primer, a second PCR ran roughly 6 to 11 cycles. Every single cDNA molecule received a tag from a template-switch adaptor with 12 random nucleotides. Each CDR3 protein gets one entry after TCRdb re-called the 5' RACE reads with MiXCR. The sample holds about 1 million distinct CDR3 sequences, 35% to 50% seen once. This CDR3 region has 15 residues. General study findings and limits: Per million T cells, the diversity of TCR beta decreased roughly linearly as age advanced. TCR beta diversity tracked closely with naive T cell percentage.

The TCR sequence derives from a woman aged 60-70 years in good health. Sequencing was done on a sample of blood. This rearrangement joins TRBV21-1 to TRBJ2-5; the table's D call, TRBD1, was not checked against the DNA. The DNA end lines up better with TRBJ2-7; the J call may be wrong. TRBV21-1 counts as a pseudogene. The CDR3 nucleotides are TGTGCCAGCAGCAAAGAGGGCAGGGGAAGGTACGAGCAGTACTTC. Translation: CASSKEGRGRYEQYF.